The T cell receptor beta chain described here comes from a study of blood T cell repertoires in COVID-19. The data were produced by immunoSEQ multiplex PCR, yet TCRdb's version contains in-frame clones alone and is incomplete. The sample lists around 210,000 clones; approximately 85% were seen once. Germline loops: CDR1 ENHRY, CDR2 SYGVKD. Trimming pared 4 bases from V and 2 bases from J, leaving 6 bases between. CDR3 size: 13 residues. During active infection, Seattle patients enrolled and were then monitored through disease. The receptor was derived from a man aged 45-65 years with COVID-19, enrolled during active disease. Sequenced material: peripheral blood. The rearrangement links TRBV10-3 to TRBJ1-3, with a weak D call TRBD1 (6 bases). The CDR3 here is CAISAGAGNTIYF. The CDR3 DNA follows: TGTGCCATCAGTGCAGGGGCTGGAAACACCATATATTTT.